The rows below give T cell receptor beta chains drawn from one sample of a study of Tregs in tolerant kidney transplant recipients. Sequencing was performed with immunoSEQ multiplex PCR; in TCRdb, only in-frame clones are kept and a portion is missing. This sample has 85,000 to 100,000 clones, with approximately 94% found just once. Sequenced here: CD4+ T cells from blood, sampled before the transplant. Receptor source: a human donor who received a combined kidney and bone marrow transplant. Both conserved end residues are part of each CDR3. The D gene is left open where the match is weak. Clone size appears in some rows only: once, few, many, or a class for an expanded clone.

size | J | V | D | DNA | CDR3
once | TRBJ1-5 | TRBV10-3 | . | TGTGCCATCTCCAGCGGGGCAGATCAGCCCCAGCATTTT | CAISSGADQPQHF
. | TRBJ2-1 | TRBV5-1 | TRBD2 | TGCGCCAGCAGCTCACTAGCGGGAGCCCCTGCGCAGTTCTTC | CASSSLAGAPAQFF
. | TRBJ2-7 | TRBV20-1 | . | TGCAGTGGCGGGGGCCCAGACGAGCAGTACTTC | CSGGGPDEQYF
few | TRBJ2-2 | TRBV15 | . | TGTGCCACCAGCAGAGTGCGGGGCACCGGGGAGCTGTTTTTT | CATSRVRGTGELFF
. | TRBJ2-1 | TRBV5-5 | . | TGTGCCAGCAGCTTGGCCTACGCATACTCCTACAATGAGCAGTTCTTC | CASSLAYAYSYNEQFF
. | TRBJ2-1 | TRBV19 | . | TGTGCCAGTAGTGTAAGGGGCTACAATGAGCAGTTCTTC | CASSVRGYNEQFF
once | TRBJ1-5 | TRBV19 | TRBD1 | TGTGCCAGTACCACCACAGGGGGCATCAATCAGCCCCAGCATTTT | CASTTTGGINQPQHF
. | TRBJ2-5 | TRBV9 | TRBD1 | TGTGCCAGCAGCGCGCACCTCGGGACAGGTACTTGGGAGACCCAGTACTTC | CASSAHLGTGTWETQYF
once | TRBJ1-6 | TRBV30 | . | TGTGCCTGGAGTGTAGGGGGTATTCATCAGAATTCACCCCTCCACTTT | CAWSVGGIHQNSPLHF
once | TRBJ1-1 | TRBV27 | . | TGTGCCAGCAGTTTAGGGGTTAGGGAGTTTAACACTGAAGCTTTCTTT | CASSLGVREFNTEAFF
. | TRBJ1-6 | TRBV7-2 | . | TGTGCCAGCAGCTCCGCGACAGGTTCGAATTCACCCCTCCACTTT | CASSSATGSNSPLHF
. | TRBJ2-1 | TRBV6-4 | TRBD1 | TGTGCCAGCAGTGTGACGTCCGGGACAGGGTGGAATGAGCAGTTCTTC | CASSVTSGTGWNEQFF
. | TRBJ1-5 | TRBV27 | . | TGTGCCAGCAGCTTTGAGCCCCAGCATTTT | CASSFEPQHF
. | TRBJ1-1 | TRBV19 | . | TGTGCCAGTAGTTCACTTGACCCCGCAGGTGGGACTGAAGCTTTCTTT | CASSSLDPAGGTEAFF
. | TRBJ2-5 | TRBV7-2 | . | TGTGCCAGCAGCTTAGCTGGCGGTGCGGGGCAAGAGACCCAGTACTTC | CASSLAGGAGQETQYF
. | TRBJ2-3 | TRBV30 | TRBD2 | TGTGCCTGGGCCCGTCTCCTAGCGGGCACAGATACGCAGTATTTT | CAWARLLAGTDTQYF
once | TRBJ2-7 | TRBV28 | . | TGTGCCAGCAGTTTGGCAGGGGCAGGGGAGCAGTACTTC | CASSLAGAGEQYF
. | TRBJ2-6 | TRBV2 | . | TGTGCCATCCGCTCTGGGGCCAACGTCCTGACTTTC | CAIRSGANVLTF
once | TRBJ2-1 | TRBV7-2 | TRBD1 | TGTGCCAGCAGTTTTACCGGGACAGGGGGCTTCAGCGAGCAGTTCTTC | CASSFTGTGGFSEQFF
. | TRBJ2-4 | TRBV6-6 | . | TGTGCCAGCACCGACAGGAGACAAAACATTCAGTACTTC | CASTDRRQNIQYF
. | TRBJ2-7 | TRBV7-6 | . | TGTGCCAGCAGCTTAAAAAACCTCAGATCCTACGAGCAGTACTTC | CASSLKNLRSYEQYF
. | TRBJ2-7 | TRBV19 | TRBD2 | TGTGCCAGTAGCGAGACTAGCTCCAGCTCCTACGAGCAGTACTTC | CASSETSSSSYEQYF
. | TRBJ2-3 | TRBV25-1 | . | TGTGCCAGCAGTGAACGAGATACGCAGTATTTT | CASSERDTQYF
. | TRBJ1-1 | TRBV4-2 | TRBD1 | TGTGCCAGCAGCCAGCAAGTCAAACGGACAGGGGCTGAAACTTTCTTT | CASSQQVKRTGAETFF
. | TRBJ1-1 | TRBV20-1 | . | TGCAGTGCCTCGGTGAACACTGAAGCTTTCTTT | CSASVNTEAFF
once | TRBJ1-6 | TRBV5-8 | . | TGTGCCAGCATCGGACAGAGCTCCTATAATTCACCCCTCCACTTT | CASIGQSSYNSPLHF
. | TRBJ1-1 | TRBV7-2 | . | TGTGCCAGCAGCTTAAGAGCCAACACTGAAGCTTTCTTT | CASSLRANTEAFF
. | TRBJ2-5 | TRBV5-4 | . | TGTGCCAGCACCAAAGGACAGTCTACTAGGGAGACCCAGTACTTC | CASTKGQSTRETQYF